This entry describes one T cell receptor (beta chain). This sample was included in a study of T cells in Graves' hyperthyroidism and ophthalmopathy. Researchers took RNA transcripts and amplified the TCR beta CDR3 regions from them. First-round RT-PCR of the TCR CDR3 relied on the HTBI primer set. TCRdb called the multiplex PCR reads again in MiXCR, with one record for every CDR3 protein. The data contain a few hundred thousand distinct CDR3 sequences, approximately 44% of them singletons. Germline values: CDR1 SGHVS, CDR2 FQNEAQ. The CDR3 loop spans 14 amino acids. The J segment lost 0 bases and the V segment lost 8 bases, leaving 4 bases of the junction unmatched.

This clonotype was obtained from a woman under 30 with Graves' hyperthyroidism. J is TRBJ2-7 and V is TRBV7-8; 10 positions match TRBD2. Sequenced sample: peripheral blood or thyroid tissue (not recorded which). CDR3 DNA: TGTGCCAGCGGCGGACTAGCGGTCTCCTACGAGCAGTACTTC. Its translation: CASGGLAVSYEQYF.